These 10 T cell receptor beta chains share one sample of origin, sequenced in a study of CD8+ T cells in alopecia areata. Following RNA extraction, reverse transcription yielded cDNA that acted as the sequencing template. Profiling relied on immunoSEQ multiplex PCR, and the TCRdb table lists in-frame clones only, not all of them. The repertoire holds approximately 59,000 clones, with under 55% as singletons. Specimen: CD8+ T cells sorted from blood, collected at week 0. These receptors all stem from a human donor with alopecia areata.

This chain connects TRBV28 to TRBJ2-1; TRBD2 is a possible D gene (5 bases). The germline V and J ends were trimmed by 7 bases and 13 bases, with 14 bases remaining between them. The germline CDR1 and CDR2 sequences are MDHEN and SYDVKM. The CDR3 is made up of 11 amino acids. CDR3 nucleotides: TGTGCCAGCACCTCAACTAGAGCACAGTTCTTC. Translation: CASTSTRAQFF.

J is TRBJ2-7 and V is TRBV27, with a possible D match to TRBD1 (6 bases). V lost 4 bases to trimming and J lost 4 bases, with 11 bases between them. This CDR3 spans 13 amino acids. Germline-derived CDR1 and CDR2 are MNHEY and SMNVEV (reference sequence). The CDR3: CASSYRVEYEQYF. For the CDR3, the DNA is TGTGCCAGCAGTTACAGGGTGGAATACGAGCAGTACTTC.

This rearrangement joins TRBV5-1 to TRBJ2-5; D uncertain. The ends were cut back, 0 bases at V and 4 bases at J, with 10 bases in the middle. CDR1 SGHRS and CDR2 YFSETQ come from the germline V gene. This CDR3 has 14 residues. CDR3 sequence reads: CASSLGAVRETQYF. The CDR3 DNA reads as TGCGCCAGCAGCTTGGGGGCGGTTCGAGAGACCCAGTACTTC.

J is TRBJ2-2 and V is TRBV19; no reliable D call. CDR1 and CDR2 from the germline V gene are LNHDA and SQIVND (reference sequence). V was shortened by 7 bases and J by 5 bases, with 8 bases between the two germline ends. The CDR3 consists of 12 residues. CDR3 DNA: TGTGCCAGTACCCCAGTGACCGGGGAGCTGTTTTTT. Translation gives CASTPVTGELFF.

The gene calls are TRBV7-6 and TRBJ2-1, with TRBD1 matching over 10 bases. The germline gives CDR1 SGHVS, CDR2 FNYEAQ. The CDR3 loop spans 14 amino acids. The J segment lost 5 bases and the V segment lost 6 bases, leaving 4 bases of the junction unmatched. The CDR3 reads CASRTGQGNNEQFF. DNA of the CDR3: TGTGCCAGCAGGACGGGACAGGGGAACAATGAGCAGTTCTTC.

This chain links TRBV7-9 with TRBJ2-7; D remains unclear. V was clipped by 1 base and J by 2 bases, with 12 bases between them. The germline CDR1 and CDR2 sequences are SEHNR and FQNEAQ (reference sequence). CDR3 length: 15 amino acids. The CDR3: CASSLDGRETYEQYF. The CDR3 nucleotides read TGTGCCAGCAGCTTAGACGGCAGAGAGACCTACGAGCAGTACTTC.

By share, this clone ranks as medium-sized (0.01 to 0.1%). V and J are TRBV9 and TRBJ2-1; TRBD2 agrees at 9 bases. This CDR3 is built from 15 residues. J was trimmed by 3 bases and V by 4 bases; bases with no gene match: 5. Germline V CDR1 and CDR2: SGDLS, YYNGEE. CDR3 in amino acids: CASSLTSGDYNEQFF. CDR3 bases: TGTGCCAGCAGCTTGACTAGCGGAGACTACAATGAGCAGTTCTTC.

With respect to this clone: The same CDR3 arises from other DNA sequences in this sample as well. The V and J genes are TRBV18 and TRBJ2-7; D gene uncertain. Germline V CDR1 and CDR2: KGHSH, LQKENI. V lost 3 bases and J 4 bases, leaving 4 bases between the germline ends. CDR3 length: 11 amino acids. CDR3 nucleotide sequence: TGTGCCAGCTCACCTGGTTACGAGCAGTACTTC. Amino acid sequence: CASSPGYEQYF.

The chain carries TRBV7-8 and TRBJ2-5, with D uncertain. CDR1 and CDR2 (germline): SGHVS, FQNEAQ. The CDR3 extends over 13 amino acids. Trimming cost V 2 bases and J 5 bases, with 9 bases left between them. CDR3 amino acids: CASSLNLLETQYF. In DNA, the CDR3 is TGTGCCAGCAGCTTAAACCTCCTGGAGACCCAGTACTTC.

This clone has just a few counts. The chain recombines TRBV19 with TRBJ2-1; 9 bases match TRBD1. V lost 5 bases and J lost 5; bases outside the gene matches: 13. This CDR3 has 17 residues. Germline V gene lookup returns CDR1 LNHDA and CDR2 SQIVND (reference sequence). Written as DNA, the CDR3 is TGTGCCAGTAGTCCCCAAACCGGGACAGGGCCTAACAATGAGCAGTTCTTC. Its protein is CASSPQTGTGPNNEQFF.